The next 30 T cell receptor beta chains were all read from a single sample in a study of blood T cell repertoires in COVID-19. Assay: immunoSEQ multiplex PCR; the TCRdb copy retains only in-frame clones and omits some. The table has approximately 220,000 clones, approximately 81% seen once. Input material: peripheral blood. The source is a woman in her sixties or seventies who had recovered from COVID-19.

J is TRBJ2-1 and V is TRBV11-2, with 7 positions matching TRBD2. Germline assignment: CDR1 SGHAT and CDR2 FQNNGV. The ends lost 0 bases at V and 2 bases at J; junction bases unmatched: 1. The CDR3 covers 15 residues. CDR3 loop: CASSLDGLAYNEQFF. The DNA for the CDR3 is TGTGCCAGCAGCTTAGATGGACTAGCCTACAATGAGCAGTTCTTC. Using reference TRBV11-2 and TRBJ2-1 for the parts outside the CDR3, the full variable domain is EAGVAQSPRYKIIEKRQSVAFWCNPISGHATLYWYQQILGQGPKLLIQFQNNGVVDDSQLPKDRFSAERLKGVDSTLKIQPAKLEDSAVYLCASSLDGLAYNEQFFGPGTRLTVL.

In this sample, this clone turned up once. The chain employs TRBV3-1 (or the pseudogene TRBV3-2) and TRBJ1-2; D unclear. The V gene's germline CDR1 is LGHDT and CDR2 YNNKEL (reference sequence). Trimming pared 0 bases from V and 6 bases from J, leaving 11 bases between. The CDR3 runs 14 residues. In nucleotides, the CDR3 is TGTGCCAGCAGCCAAGACGGCGGGAGGGATGGCTACACCTTC. Translation gives CASSQDGGRDGYTF.

The gene calls are TRBV30 and TRBJ1-2; no definite D call. The CDR3 totals 10 residues. CDR1 and CDR2 (germline): GTSNPN, SVGIG (reference sequence). Trimming left V 2 bases short and J 5 bases short, with 3 bases between. Here the CDR3 DNA reads TGTGCCTGGAGTCAGTATGGCTACACCTTC. Its protein is CAWSQYGYTF. Together with reference TRBV30 and TRBJ1-2, the CDR3 gives the full variable domain: SQTIHQWPATLVQPVGSPLSLECTVEGTSNPNLYWYRQAAGRGLQLLFYSVGIGQISSEVPQNLSASRPQDRQFILSSKKLLLSDSGFYLCAWSQYGYTFGSGTRLTVV.

This rearrangement joins TRBV18 to TRBJ1-5; 8 bases agree with TRBD1. The CDR3 consists of 12 residues. V was pared by 3 bases and J by 13 bases, with 5 bases of the junction left unmatched. Germline CDR1 and CDR2: KGHSH and LQKENI. Here the CDR3 reads CASSPSTGEQHF. As DNA, the CDR3 is TGTGCCAGCTCACCTTCGACAGGGGAACAGCATTTT.

The V gene is TRBV7-3, the J gene TRBJ2-5, with 7 bases matching TRBD1. The CDR3 has 14 residues. The V gene's germline CDR1 is SGHTA and CDR2 FQGTGA. The V segment lost 4 bases and the J segment 5 bases; nucleotides outside the gene matches: 7. The CDR3 DNA follows: TGTGCCAGCAGCTCAACAGGGGCCCTCGAGACCCAGTACTTC. It is translated as CASSSTGALETQYF.

The rearrangement links TRBV9 to TRBJ1-5, with D uncertain. Germline lookup yields CDR1 SGDLS and CDR2 YYNGEE. V lost 4 bases to trimming and J lost 0 bases, with 11 bases between them. The CDR3 is 15 residues long. CDR3: CASSPGPYSNQPQHF. The CDR3 nucleotides read TGTGCCAGCAGCCCTGGCCCGTATAGCAATCAGCCCCAGCATTTT.

The rearrangement links TRBV29-1 to TRBJ2-3; 10 positions agree with TRBD2. V trimming: 7 bases; J trimming: 1 base; junction bases outside the gene matches: 2. The CDR3 spans 13 residues. Germline V CDR1 and CDR2: SQVTM, ANQGSEA. CDR3 DNA: TGCAGCGCCCTAGCGGGGGGCACAGATACGCAGTATTTT. Protein sequence: CSALAGGTDTQYF.

The gene calls are TRBV6-5 and TRBJ2-7; no clear D. Germline CDR1 is MNHEY and CDR2 is SVGAGI. V shed 2 bases and J shed 0 bases, with 8 bases lying between them. This CDR3 is 14 amino acids long. The CDR3 nucleotides read TGTGCCAGCAGTTACGATCTAGACTCCTACGAGCAGTACTTC. Its protein is CASSYDLDSYEQYF.

This clone was picked up one time. The V call is TRBV19, the J call TRBJ2-5; 7 nucleotides match TRBD2. Unmatched junction bases numbered 6, after V lost 9 bases and J lost 5 bases. Germline V gives CDR1 LNHDA, CDR2 SQIVND (reference sequence). The CDR3 length is 12 residues. The CDR3 coding sequence is TGTGCCAGCGGGACTAATCGGGAGACCCAGTACTTC. It is translated as CASGTNRETQYF.

The J gene is TRBJ1-1, the V gene TRBV7-3; 8 nucleotides line up with TRBD1. The CDR3 extends over 14 amino acids. Germline V CDR1 and CDR2: SGHTA, FQGTGA. J was trimmed by 1 base and V by 5 bases; bases with no gene match: 3. The CDR3 DNA sequence: TGTGCCAGCAGCCCGACAGGGGAGAACACTGAAGCTTTCTTT. The encoded protein is CASSPTGENTEAFF.

The chain joins TRBV5-4 to TRBJ2-2; TRBD2 might be the D (5 bases). This CDR3 region has 14 residues. With 1 base removed from V and 1 base from J, the gap between germline ends came to 5 bases. Germline-derived CDR1 and CDR2 are SGHNT and YYREEE (reference sequence). The CDR3 DNA follows: TGTGCCAGCAGCTTGCGGGGGAACACCGGGGAGCTGTTTTTT. This encodes CASSLRGNTGELFF.

This clone was counted only a few times. This chain uses TRBV6-4 with TRBJ2-1, with 9 nucleotides matching TRBD2. CDR3 length equals 14 residues. Germline V lookup: CDR1 MRHNA, CDR2 SNTAGT. V was pared by 2 bases and J by 7 bases, with 3 bases of the junction left unmatched. The CDR3 is CASSDPAGGNEQFF. The CDR3 DNA is TGTGCCAGCAGTGACCCGGCGGGGGGGAATGAGCAGTTCTTC.

The rearrangement links TRBV6-2 or TRBV6-3 to TRBJ1-3; D call uncertain. This CDR3 contains 12 residues. The V end lost 5 bases, the J end lost 5 bases, and 7 bases lay between the germline ends. Germline assignment: CDR1 MNHEY and CDR2 SVGEGT. This chain's CDR3 is CASSRGRNTIYF. Written as DNA, the CDR3 is TGTGCCAGCAGTAGAGGAAGAAACACCATATATTTT.

The sample holds a few counts of this clone. This chain uses TRBV5-6 with TRBJ1-5; 8 positions agree with TRBD1. Germline CDR1 and CDR2: SGHDT and YYEEEE. The CDR3 length is 15 residues. Losses at the gene ends were 0 bases for V and 7 bases for J; bases not matched to a gene: 6. CDR3 residues: CASSLAGGAGQPQHF. In DNA, the CDR3 is TGTGCCAGCAGCTTGGCAGGGGGCGCCGGGCAGCCCCAGCATTTT.

Concerning this clone itself: This specimen includes other DNA sequences encoding the same CDR3. The chain employs TRBV18 and TRBJ1-2; TRBD1 matches 8 bases. CDR1 is KGHSH and CDR2 is LQKENI in the germline V gene. V lost 1 base and J lost 4; bases outside the gene matches: 2. This CDR3 spans 14 amino acids. In DNA, the CDR3 is TGTGCCAGCTCACCACTTGGACAGGGCTATGGCTACACCTTC. It translates to CASSPLGQGYGYTF.

The V gene is TRBV19, the J gene TRBJ1-2, with D uncertain. Germline lookup yields CDR1 LNHDA and CDR2 SQIVND (reference sequence). This CDR3 is 13 amino acids long. V dropped 8 bases and J dropped 0 bases, with 10 bases sitting between them. This chain's CDR3 is CASAVGANYGYTF. The CDR3 DNA reads TGTGCCAGTGCCGTTGGAGCTAACTATGGCTACACCTTC. The full variable domain, with the rest looked up from reference TRBV19 and TRBJ1-2, is DGGITQSPKYLFRKEGQNVTLSCEQNLNHDAMYWYRQDPGQGLRLIYYSQIVNDFQKGDIAEGYSVSREKKESFPLTVTSAQKNPTAFYLCASAVGANYGYTFGSGTRLTVV.

The J gene is TRBJ2-2, the V gene TRBV5-1, with D maybe TRBD1 (6 bases). CDR1 is SGHRS and CDR2 is YFSETQ in the germline V gene. Trimming took off 0 bases at V and 4 bases at J, with 13 bases between the two ends. This CDR3 region has 16 residues. CDR3 sequence (DNA): TGCGCCAGCAGCTTGGGGGGGCAGGGCCCCACCGGGGAGCTGTTTTTT. This translates into CASSLGGQGPTGELFF.

The rearrangement uses TRBV3-1 (or the pseudogene TRBV3-2) and TRBJ2-4, with D tentatively TRBD2 (7 bases). This CDR3 has 19 amino acids. Germline V gene sequence: CDR1 LGHDT, CDR2 YNNKEL (reference sequence). V lost 1 base and J lost 3, with 22 bases in between. This CDR3 is CASSQVDRGAILSKNIQYF. The CDR3 bases are TGTGCCAGCAGCCAAGTAGATCGGGGGGCGATCCTGAGCAAAAACATTCAGTACTTC.

This sequence joins TRBV4-1 and TRBJ2-2, with D maybe TRBD2 (5 bases). The CDR3 is 14 amino acids. CDR1 and CDR2 from the germline V gene are MGHRA and YSYEKL. V was cut by 8 bases and J by 5 bases, with 15 bases left in between. The CDR3 sequence: CASSLESGTGELFF. The CDR3 region has the DNA TGCGCCAGCTCGCTTGAGTCGGGGACCGGGGAGCTGTTTTTT.

V and J are TRBV19 and TRBJ1-3, with a weak D call TRBD1 (5 bases). Trimming removed 5 bases at V and 3 bases at J, with 14 bases between. Per germline, CDR1 LNHDA and CDR2 SQIVND (reference sequence). This CDR3 region has 15 residues. The CDR3 loop is CASSPRRRGGNTIYF. In DNA form, the CDR3 reads TGTGCCAGTAGTCCAAGAAGAAGGGGTGGAAACACCATATATTTT.

The chain links TRBV6-5 to TRBJ1-6; 8 bases fit TRBD1. With 2 bases clipped from V and 10 bases from J, the junction kept 10 bases outside the gene matches. The V gene's germline CDR1 is MNHEY and CDR2 SVGAGI. This CDR3 contains 16 residues. The CDR3 loop reads CASSYAGTGAASPLHF. In nucleotides, the CDR3 is TGTGCCAGCAGTTACGCCGGGACAGGTGCGGCATCACCCCTCCACTTT.

The V call is TRBV19, the J call TRBJ2-1; D is possibly TRBD2 (9 bases). Deletions cut 6 bases from V and 2 bases from J, with 20 bases between. From germline, CDR1 is LNHDA and CDR2 SQIVND (reference sequence). This CDR3 is 17 amino acids long. The CDR3 here is CASSPRGLAGPYNEQFF. In nucleotides, the CDR3 is TGTGCCAGTAGCCCCAGGGGGCTAGCGGGGCCCTACAATGAGCAGTTCTTC.

In this sample, this clone turned up once. The chain is built from TRBV7-2 and TRBJ1-3, with a possible D match to TRBD1 (6 bases). The CDR3 contains 12 residues. Germline V gene lookup returns CDR1 SGHTA and CDR2 FQGNSA. V was pared by 3 bases and J by 9 bases, with 9 bases between. The CDR3 sequence: CASSLRGGTIYF. DNA for the CDR3: TGTGCCAGCAGCTTGCGAGGGGGCACCATATATTTT.

The chain combines TRBV19 with TRBJ2-7; D perhaps matches TRBD2 (6 bases). The V gene lost 4 bases and the J gene lost 3 bases, with 13 bases spanning the gap. This CDR3 is built from 14 residues. CDR1 is LNHDA, CDR2 SQIVND, per germline (reference sequence). The CDR3 nucleotides read TGTGCCAGTAGTAGCCGGGGGACCCACTACGAGCAGTACTTC. It yields the protein CASSSRGTHYEQYF. The variable domain in full, completed from reference TRBV19 and TRBJ2-7, reads DGGITQSPKYLFRKEGQNVTLSCEQNLNHDAMYWYRQDPGQGLRLIYYSQIVNDFQKGDIAEGYSVSREKKESFPLTVTSAQKNPTAFYLCASSSRGTHYEQYFGPGTRLTVT.

This clone was detected once. The chain is built from TRBV13 and TRBJ2-5; 8 nucleotides match TRBD1. Per germline, CDR1 PRHDT and CDR2 FYEKMQ (reference sequence). With 5 bases clipped from V and 4 bases from J, the junction kept 15 bases outside the gene matches. CDR3 size: 17 residues. The CDR3 reads CASSPNPATGDPETQYF. CDR3 in DNA: TGTGCCAGCAGCCCCAACCCAGCGACAGGGGACCCAGAGACCCAGTACTTC.

In its sample, this clone was seen once. The chain carries TRBV10-3 and TRBJ1-3, with D hard to call. Germline CDR1 and CDR2: ENHRY and SYGVKD. The CDR3 is 16 amino acids. Trimming pared 2 bases from V and 2 bases from J, leaving 13 bases between. The CDR3 DNA is TGTGCCATCAGTGAGCCTACAGTGGGCGCTGGAAACACCATATATTTT. It translates to CAISEPTVGAGNTIYF.

The rearrangement uses TRBV5-5 and TRBJ1-1, with TRBD1 identical over 10 bases. Germline-derived CDR1 and CDR2 are SGHKS and YYEKEE (reference sequence). This CDR3 has 20 amino acids. The J segment lost 4 bases and the V segment lost 0 bases, leaving 18 bases of the junction unmatched. The CDR3 loop is CASSLGGTGTGVMMPTEAFF. The CDR3 region has the DNA TGTGCCAGCAGCTTGGGGGGGACCGGGACAGGGGTAATGATGCCCACTGAAGCTTTCTTT.

This clone has a single count. The V gene is TRBV6-5, the J gene TRBJ1-2; D not resolved. This CDR3 has 11 residues. The germline V and J ends were trimmed by 6 bases and 6 bases, with 8 bases remaining between them. CDR1 MNHEY and CDR2 SVGAGI come from the germline V gene. CDR3 sequence: CASRVRDGYTF. DNA for the CDR3: TGTGCCAGCAGGGTAAGAGATGGCTACACCTTC.

The chain uses TRBV6-5 and TRBJ1-1; D gene unclear. Germline V gene data show CDR1 as MNHEY and CDR2 as SVGAGI. The CDR3 extends over 14 amino acids. The V end was cut by 4 bases, the J end by 1 base, with 10 bases between. CDR3 loop: CASSSRVSNTEAFF. The CDR3 nucleotides read TGTGCCAGCAGTTCCCGGGTTTCGAACACTGAAGCTTTCTTT.

The V and J genes are TRBV5-1 and TRBJ1-2; D is perhaps TRBD1 (6 bases). The CDR3 runs to 15 residues. V was pared by 1 base and J by 4 bases, with 14 bases between. CDR1 is SGHRS and CDR2 is YFSETQ in the germline V gene. The CDR3 nucleotides read TGCGCCAGCAGCTTGACCACGGGACAAATCTATGGCTACACCTTC. Its protein product is CASSLTTGQIYGYTF.